Listed below are T cell receptor beta chains from one sample, sequenced in a study of human T cells and chemical hapten exposure. TCRdb re-called the RACE reads with MiXCR, one entry per CDR3 protein. The data show about 250,000 distinct CDR3 sequences, around 7.3% seen once. The source material was whole blood, sampled in connection with sensitization to the hapten diphenylcyclopropenone (DPC). The receptors derive from a man aged 18 to 29 with alopecia areata. Some clones in this sample may be carry-over from other donors' samples. The CDR3 runs from the conserved cysteine through the conserved F or W. A D gene is named only where the DNA matches it firmly. Size is omitted from some rows. Given values are once, few, many or a class for expanded clones.

J gene	V gene	clone size	D gene	CDR3 protein	CDR3 DNA
TRBJ2-1	TRBV19	-	TRBD1	CASSIDGTVNEQFF	TGTGCCAGTAGTATAGACGGGACAGTAAATGAGCAGTTCTTC
TRBJ1-5	TRBV10-3	many	-	CAINEPQGYQPQHF	TGTGCCATCAATGAACCCCAAGGGTATCAGCCCCAGCATTTT
TRBJ1-5	TRBV25-1	few	TRBD1	CASSEGDRYSQPQHF	TGTGCCAGCAGTGAAGGGGACAGATACAGTCAGCCCCAGCATTTT
TRBJ1-3	TRBV9	-	-	CASSPGHLGNTIYF	TGTGCCAGCAGCCCGGGACATCTTGGAAACACCATATATTTT
TRBJ2-2	TRBV10-3	few	-	CAILSTGITNTGELFF	TGTGCCATCCTTTCTACAGGGATTACCAACACCGGGGAGCTGTTTTTT
TRBJ2-5	TRBV6-5	many	-	CASILNPGLNQETQYF	TGTGCCAGCATCCTCAATCCGGGACTGAACCAAGAGACCCAGTACTTC
TRBJ2-4	TRBV20-1	few	TRBD1	CSGTGSNIQYF	TGCAGTGGGACAGGTTCAAACATTCAGTACTTC
TRBJ1-6	TRBV9	-	-	CASSVVTDNSPLHF	TGTGCCAGCAGCGTAGTGACAGATAATTCACCCCTCCACTTT
TRBJ1-5	TRBV6-6	few	-	CASSYAVGTAQSNQPQHF	TGTGCCAGCAGTTACGCGGTAGGGACGGCGCAAAGCAATCAGCCCCAGCATTTT
TRBJ1-2	TRBV20-1	few	TRBD1	CSAREAAGGGGYTF	TGCAGTGCTAGAGAGGCGGCAGGGGGCGGCGGCTACACCTTC
TRBJ2-1	TRBV24-1	few	-	CATSDTLNEQFF	TGTGCCACCAGTGATACCCTTAATGAGCAGTTCTTC
TRBJ2-1	TRBV7-8	few	TRBD2	CASSSSLAGVYNEQFF	TGTGCCAGCAGCTCTTCCTTAGCGGGAGTATACAATGAGCAGTTCTTC
TRBJ1-6	TRBV10-3	few	-	CAISESISKDNSPLHF	TGTGCCATCAGTGAGTCGATCTCCAAAGATAATTCACCCCTCCACTTT
TRBJ2-7	TRBV12-3/TRBV12-4	few	-	CASSLNRLPYEQYF	TGTGCCAGCAGTTTAAACAGGCTTCCCTACGAGCAGTACTTC
TRBJ2-7	TRBV6-2/TRBV6-3	-	-	CASTKGPYEQYF	TGTGCCAGCACCAAAGGGCCCTACGAGCAGTACTTC
TRBJ1-4	TRBV4-3	few	-	CASSQVVDSRGEKLFF	TGCGCCAGCAGCCAAGTTGTCGACAGCCGGGGTGAAAAACTGTTTTTT
TRBJ2-1	TRBV24-1	-	TRBD2	CATSDPGLASGNEQFF	TGTGCCACCAGTGACCCTGGACTAGCATCGGGCAATGAGCAGTTCTTC
TRBJ1-6	TRBV20-1	-	-	CSARDARRGNSPLHF	TGCAGTGCTAGAGATGCCCGACGGGGGAATTCACCCCTCCACTTT
TRBJ2-7	TRBV28	-	-	CASSFGRALYEQYF	TGTGCCAGCAGTTTCGGCAGGGCCCTCTACGAGCAGTACTTC
TRBJ1-1	TRBV7-9	-	-	CASSRIVDGTEAFF	TGTGCCAGCAGCCGTATTGTGGATGGAACTGAAGCTTTCTTT
TRBJ1-1	TRBV7-9	many	-	CASSSWANTEAFF	TGTGCCAGCAGCTCTTGGGCGAACACTGAAGCTTTCTTT
TRBJ2-5	TRBV6-5	-	TRBD2	CASSRLAGARETKYF	TGTGCCAGCAGCCGACTAGCGGGGGCGCGAGAGACCAAGTACTTC
TRBJ2-3	TRBV24-1	-	TRBD2	CATSDRLAGGPDTQYF	TGTGCCACCAGTGACCGACTAGCGGGGGGGCCAGATACGCAGTATTTT
TRBJ1-2	TRBV6-5	few	-	CATRGGTQYGYTF	TGTGCCACCCGAGGGGGGACTCAATATGGCTACACCTTC
TRBJ1-1	TRBV12-3/TRBV12-4	few	-	CASRIDRHMNTEAFF	TGTGCCAGCAGGATAGACAGACACATGAACACTGAAGCTTTCTTT
TRBJ2-1	TRBV5-1	many	TRBD1	CASSLYRGSSYNEQFF	TGCGCCAGCAGCTTGTACAGGGGTTCCTCCTACAATGAGCAGTTCTTC
TRBJ1-6	TRBV6-2/TRBV6-3	-	-	CASSYVAGRYNSPLHF	TGTGCCAGCAGTTACGTCGCGGGCAGATATAATTCACCCCTCCACTTT
TRBJ2-5	TRBV20-1	-	TRBD1	CSFPGTVQETQYF	TGCAGTTTTCCCGGGACAGTGCAAGAGACCCAGTACTTC
TRBJ1-2	TRBV6-1	-	TRBD1	CASSSGQGLTNYGYTF	TGTGCCAGCAGTTCGGGACAGGGGCTAACTAACTATGGCTACACCTTC